This T cell receptor (beta chain) was recovered during a study of cytomegalovirus exposure and HLA in healthy donors (dated by TCRdb to between 2016 and 2019). A note on the overall study: In an earlier analysis of approximately 640 of the donors, 276 Gb of sequence data and just under 120 million unique TCR beta sequences from roughly 200 million T cells were reported. About 280 gigabases of sequencing data and 75 million to 85 million unique TCR sequences made up an early release that covered some 640 HLA-typed donors. Of the 398 genotyped donors, 70% to 90% were placed in the genetic ancestry cluster associated with self-reported Caucasian donors. The study was designed to test whether signatures of past pathogen exposure could be identified by cataloging public T cell receptors. Using immunosequencing, the study profiled T cell repertoires from 550 to 750 subjects and related those repertoires to cytomegalovirus serostatus. A separate validation cohort of approximately 130 different subjects was used in addition to the 666-subject first cohort. To predict cytomegalovirus infection status, the study combined high-throughput TCR immunosequencing, statistical association of individual TCRs with disease status, and machine learning. To study patterns of TCR occurrence, a later analysis re-analyzed previously published TCR beta repertoires from 700 or so donors and added high-resolution HLA genotyping. Rather than using new phenotypic data, the later analysis identified candidate immune exposures from TCR beta sequences and from how often those sequences occurred across donors. An earlier analysis of a few hundred of the donors applied high-throughput TCR beta sequencing to assess whether each TCR beta V gene segment acted as functional or pseudogenic. Donor age, sex, ethnicity and CMV serostatus were compiled together with the repertoire data. A later genetic analysis took genome-wide SNP genotypes for about 55% of the 666 donors and used that subset as a discovery cohort. All discovery cohort repertoires had been generated on a single sequencing platform. Both class I and class II loci were covered by HLA typing, at four-digit resolution. Typing coverage varied by locus: roughly 620-640 donors for A, B, C, DRB1 and DQB1; around 560 for DQA1; around 570 for DPA1; 400 to 480 for DPB1. About five DR-DQ haplotypes were treated as single units for association and clustering because of strong linkage in the cohort. Among 300 to 500 genotyped donors of the cohort, an average of roughly 230,000 unique TCR beta nucleotide sequences was sequenced per donor, of which about 18% were non-productive. On the study overall, not on this receptor specifically: Most CMV-associated TCR beta chains appeared to be HLA-restricted in a later analysis, and the HLA associations seemed to be driven largely by CMV exposure. A group of highly shared sequence variants was considered likely to be a technical artifact of the sequencing pipeline. When HLA alleles, especially DR and DQ, strongly co-occurred, attributing TCR associations to individual alleles was difficult. The classifier was reported to diagnose cytomegalovirus status with high specificity and sensitivity in both the original and validation cohorts. In an earlier analysis of approximately 590 of the donors, most TCR beta V segments were observed in productive rearrangements about 90% or about 30% of the time, broadly matching IMGT annotations. In a later analysis, HLA-associated TCR beta chains were found to be more clonally expanded and to have lower generation probabilities than equally common non-associated chains. A later analysis found that TCR association rates varied across HLA loci, with DRB1 alleles showing the most associated TCRs and HLA-C alleles the fewest. For the cohort, immune exposure information was limited to CMV serostatus. HLA typing was unavailable for some donors at each locus, so association tests used only the typed subset. According to a later analysis, parvovirus B19, influenza, CMV and Epstein-Barr virus appeared linked to several top co-occurrence clusters. An association between a missense DCLRE1C variant and V-gene and J-gene trimming of TCR beta chains was found in a later genetic analysis and replicated in an independent cohort. Most TCR sequences were observed very rarely across donors, whereas some public TCRs were present in many individuals. In the study, 164 TCR beta chains were listed as associated with cytomegalovirus. Linkage disequilibrium might explain the correlated functional status among segregating V segments, but an unknown experimental factor could not be ruled out. Sequencing depth was assumed to be roughly uniform across donors in the presence/absence analyses, though that assumption may not hold. The cohort was sequenced for TCR beta chains only, and without alpha or paired-chain data the features that could be detected were limited. According to a later genetic analysis, donors in an Asian-associated ancestry cluster had fewer N-insertions in productive TCRs than the approximately 630-donor mean. A few of the identified cytomegalovirus-associated TCR beta chains were confirmed in vitro to be specific for cytomegalovirus antigens. Because counts were too low, seventeen rarely observed V segments, including chromosome 9 orphons, were excluded from the earlier analysis of fewer than 650 of the donors. A further reported finding was that TCR beta sequences accurately predicted the HLA-A and HLA-B alleles for most subjects in the first cohort. In a later analysis, about 16,000 TCR beta sequences were associated with specific HLA alleles at a false discovery rate of 0.05. The authors suggested that the approach could potentially be generalized to other disease states and immunological phenotypes.

Remarks on this clone: The antigen it recognizes is unknown. Per-base quality was not reported, and no clone a single base away is much larger than it.

The cohort consisted of hundreds of healthy bone marrow donors. At the time of sampling, every cohort member was nominally healthy, though immune exposures that went unrecorded were likely present. The donor tested CMV seronegative and was one of the 352 seronegative cohort members. A peripheral blood sample was provided by each donor, and peripheral blood mononuclear cells were used for TCR beta sequencing. Genomic DNA extraction from the blood cell samples was performed with the Qiagen DNeasy Blood Extraction Kit. Library preparation used the immunoSEQ multiplex PCR assay. A mixture of 60 forward primers for TCR Vbeta segments and 13 reverse primers for TCR Jbeta segments was used in the multiplex PCR. A multiplex PCR assay on genomic DNA amplified the CDR3 region of rearranged TCR beta genes. On the Illumina HiSeq System, the amplified TCR beta libraries were sequenced as 87-base-pair reads. For the original study's pipeline: Across the roughly 700 repertoires, a later analysis counted some 81 million unique TCR beta chains, approximately 10 million of which were shared by at least two donors. To remove PCR and sequencing errors, raw reads were error-corrected and collapsed into unique sequences using a nearest-neighbor algorithm that merged closely related sequences. Alignment of CDR3 sequences to IMGT reference sequences was used to assign V, D and J gene segments. For a sequence to be retained, a match of at least six nucleotides was required to both a V gene segment and a J gene segment. Rearrangements were classified as productive when the CDR3 lacked stop codons and remained in frame with V and J, and all other rearrangements were classified as non-productive. Following IMGT convention, CDR3 was defined as the stretch from the second conserved V-encoded cysteine up to the conserved J-encoded phenylalanine. Sequences without an unambiguous match to a single V gene segment were excluded from the earlier analysis of almost 600 of the donors. An earlier analysis of almost 600 of the donors classified V segments as functional when productive rearrangements were above 56.7% and as segregating when the standard deviation between donors was above 5%. A statistical classification framework was built to diagnose cytomegalovirus status from the catalog of TCR beta chain sequences. In a later analysis, TCR nucleotide sequences were compared against IMGT/GENE-DB human TR gene sequences so that V and J genes could be assigned. A later analysis assigned CDR3 sequences and most-parsimonious VDJ recombination scenarios with the TCRdist pipeline. In a later analysis, every TCR beta chain was defined by the combination of its CDR3 amino acid sequence and its V-gene family, and reads without a unique V-gene family were dropped. In a later analysis, around 650 highly shared, low-generation-probability nucleotide sequences were removed to address suspected cross-contamination and a sequencing artifact. In a later analysis, a clonal expansion index was calculated for each public chain from normalized within-repertoire ranks of inferred template counts. Generation probabilities in a later analysis came from a VDJ recombination model fitted to out-of-frame rearrangements, and those results were checked against IGoR. In a later analysis, TCR-TCR, TCR-HLA and TCR-CMV co-occurrence was scored with hypergeometric tests, and a repertoire-size bias correction was applied to TCR pairs. False discovery rates were estimated in a later analysis by permuting HLA or CMV assignments 20 times. In a later analysis, co-occurring TCRs were grouped using DBSCAN, with TCRdist sequence similarity added in when clustering inside HLA-allele-positive subsets. Repertoires with fewer than 30,000 or more than 120,000 public chains were left out of co-occurrence clustering, as were a handful of repertoires with anomalous nucleotide sharing. This is the immuneACCESS table as TCRdb keeps it, with only in-frame sequences that have V and J called. A part of the clones is gone; compared with another copy, unresolved V genes explain less than half, and the rest is unexplained. From that table come the V and J calls and clone size; the DNA was used to work out D and trimming. The sample has 120,000 or so clones on record, roughly 80% of them singletons. The top ten clonotypes cover over 5% of the sample.

The specimen sequenced was PBMCs. The TCR sequence derives from a woman aged 40 to 50 in good health and CMV-seronegative.

The CDR3 has the sequence CASTGPRTDTQYF. The DNA is as follows: TGCGCCAGCACAGGCCCCCGAACAGATACGCAGTATTTT. The chain couples TRBV5-1 to TRBJ2-3, with the D gene uncertain. Trimming takes 6 bases from V and 3 bases from J, and the germline ends sit 11 bases apart. The germline V gene supplies CDR1 SGHRS and CDR2 YFSETQ. Reading from cysteine to phenylalanine, the CDR3 counts 13 amino acids. Only the CDR3 region is kept as DNA, spanning 39 bases read in frame from base 1.